The 12 T cell receptor beta chains listed next were all sequenced from one sample in a study of T cell repertoires in cytomegalovirus infection. One entry per CDR3 protein, called by TCRdb with MiXCR from the reads. This sample has roughly 190,000 distinct CDR3 sequences, with nearly 9.5% found just once. Material: PBMCs. These receptors came from a human donor in good health (CMV status not recorded). Some clones in this sample may be carry-over from other donors' samples.

This clonotype has a handful of counts. The V call is TRBV29-1, the J call TRBJ2-1, with 8 positions matching TRBD1. The CDR3 contains 14 residues. Germline V gene lookup returns CDR1 SQVTM and CDR2 ANQGSEA. Trimming took 1 base from V and 1 from J; bases not matched to a gene: 0. CDR3 sequence reads: CSVEGQGSYNEQFF. DNA of the CDR3: TGCAGCGTTGAAGGACAGGGGTCCTACAATGAGCAGTTCTTC.

This clonotype turned up a few times. The chain recombines TRBV29-1 with TRBJ2-1; D not certain. The CDR3 extends over 13 amino acids. Trimming took 3 bases from V and 7 from J, leaving 13 bases between them. The germline CDR1 and CDR2 sequences are SQVTM and ANQGSEA. CDR3 nucleotide sequence: TGCAGCGTTGAGGGTCCGGTGGTAAATGAGCAGTTCTTC. It encodes CSVEGPVVNEQFF.

This clonotype was seen ten or more times. The chain carries TRBV28 and TRBJ1-5, with 11 bases aligning to TRBD1. This CDR3 has 16 residues. The germline V gene encodes CDR1 MDHEN and CDR2 SYDVKM. Trimming cost V 8 bases and J 6 bases; bases outside gene matches: 12. The CDR3 here is CASGAPDRGRGQPQHF. The CDR3 nucleotides read TGTGCCAGCGGGGCCCCGGACAGGGGGCGAGGTCAGCCCCAGCATTTT.

The rearrangement links TRBV6-6 to TRBJ2-7; D not certain. Germline V lookup: CDR1 MNHNY, CDR2 SVGAGI (reference sequence). Trimming left V 4 bases short and J 7 bases short, with 11 bases between. CDR3 length equals 12 residues. CDR3 coding DNA: TGTGCCAGCAGTTCTCGGATTTATGAGCAGTACTTC. Residues: CASSSRIYEQYF.

Ten or more counts support this clonotype. The rearrangement uses TRBV7-2 and TRBJ1-1; TRBD1 agrees at 7 bases. The CDR3 length is 17 residues. J lost 0 bases, V lost 8 bases, and 15 bases had no gene match. Germline lookup yields CDR1 SGHTA and CDR2 FQGNSA. DNA of the CDR3: TGTGCCAGCGGTCCGATACAGGGGCCCCTCGTGAACACTGAAGCTTTCTTT. Translating it yields CASGPIQGPLVNTEAFF.

This clonotype was seen many times. The CDR3 coding sequence is TGTGCCAGCAGTTTGGGGGTCCTTAACACTGAAGCTTTCTTT. As protein: CASSLGVLNTEAFF. V and J are TRBV28 and TRBJ1-1; D is possibly TRBD1 (5 bases). V was shortened by 3 bases and J by 2 bases, with 10 bases between the two germline ends. Germline loops: CDR1 MDHEN, CDR2 SYDVKM. CDR3 length equals 14 residues.

This chain links TRBV29-1 with TRBJ2-1; D remains ambiguous. Germline V gives CDR1 SQVTM, CDR2 ANQGSEA. There are 13 residues in the CDR3. Trimming pared 3 bases from V and 5 bases from J, leaving 11 bases between. The CDR3 DNA reads as TGCAGCGTTGATTTGGACCAGCACAATGAGCAGTTCTTC. It is translated as CSVDLDQHNEQFF.

This clonotype was seen repeatedly, ten times or more. The chain recombines TRBV7-2 with TRBJ2-3; D is perhaps TRBD2 (5 bases). The CDR3 loop spans 15 amino acids. V was shortened by 4 bases and J by 0 bases, with 11 bases between the two germline ends. Germline values: CDR1 SGHTA, CDR2 FQGNSA. The CDR3 here is CASSSNGLSTDTQYF. CDR3 coding DNA: TGTGCCAGCAGCTCTAACGGACTTAGCACAGATACGCAGTATTTT.

This clonotype was detected ten times or more. The chain links TRBV12-3 or TRBV12-4 to TRBJ1-1; perhaps TRBD1 as D (5 bases). The CDR3 has 14 amino acids. V gave up 8 bases and J gave up 0 bases, with 13 bases separating them. CDR3 sequence: CASLIGGMNTEAFF. The CDR3, as DNA: TGTGCCAGCCTTATCGGGGGAATGAACACTGAAGCTTTCTTT.

This clonotype was detected ten times or more. This sequence joins TRBV19 and TRBJ2-5; D might be TRBD2 (6 bases). The germline V gene has CDR1 LNHDA and CDR2 SQIVND (reference sequence). Trimming stripped 4 bases from V and 2 bases from J, with 14 bases between. CDR3 length: 15 residues. CDR3 nucleotides: TGTGCCAGTAGTAACTTAGTGGGGAGGCAAGAGACCCAGTACTTC. Its protein product is CASSNLVGRQETQYF.

This clonotype was detected ten times or more. V is TRBV20-1 and J is TRBJ1-6; 9 nucleotides align to TRBD1. Germline V gives CDR1 DFQATT, CDR2 SNEGSKA (reference sequence). With 5 bases clipped from V and 3 bases from J, the junction kept 5 bases outside the gene matches. This CDR3 contains 15 residues. The CDR3 nucleotides read TGCAGTGCTCGACCGGGACAGGGCTATAATTCACCCCTCCACTTT. Translating it yields CSARPGQGYNSPLHF.

The sample holds a few counts of this clonotype. The J gene is TRBJ2-5, the V gene TRBV6-1, with D uncertain. V was cut by 7 bases and J by 2 bases, with 11 bases left in between. Germline CDR1 MNHNS, CDR2 SASEGT. The CDR3 sequence is 13 residues long. CDR3 amino acids: CASMPDLQETQYF. CDR3 coding DNA: TGTGCCAGCATGCCCGACCTACAAGAGACCCAGTACTTC.